These 23 T cell receptor beta chains came from one sample sequenced in a study of shared clonotypes between healthy human individuals. Repertoires were generated with immunoSEQ multiplex PCR, while TCRdb's copy carries only in-frame clones and drops some. Of approximately 510,000 clones listed, 70% to 80% are singletons. Sequenced input: PBMCs. The receptor set was obtained from a woman aged 35 to 49 in good health. Some clones in this sample may be carry-over from other donors' samples.

This clone turned up a few times. V gene TRBV30 combines with J gene TRBJ1-5, with 8 bases fitting TRBD1. The germline CDR1 and CDR2 sequences are GTSNPN and SVGIG (reference sequence). The CDR3 consists of 13 residues. The ends lost 2 bases at V and 4 bases at J; junction bases unmatched: 1. CDR3 sequence: CAWSRQGNQPQHF. DNA for the CDR3: TGTGCCTGGAGTAGACAGGGGAATCAGCCCCAGCATTTT.

This chain links TRBV10-2 with TRBJ2-5, with TRBD2 as a possible D gene (6 bases). V was pared by 3 bases and J by 5 bases, with 19 bases between. Germline CDR1 and CDR2: WSHSY and SAAADI. There are 16 residues in the CDR3. The CDR3 loop is CASSDRRGNSGETQYF. The CDR3 DNA reads as TGCGCCAGCAGTGACCGTCGGGGGAATTCCGGGGAGACCCAGTACTTC.

In its sample, this clone was seen a few times. The gene calls are TRBV5-1 and TRBJ2-5, with D possibly matching TRBD2 (6 bases). Germline values: CDR1 SGHRS, CDR2 YFSETQ. Trimming took off 0 bases at V and 5 bases at J, with 14 bases between the two ends. There are 15 residues in the CDR3. The CDR3 reads CASSLGTGSMETQYF. For the CDR3, the DNA is TGCGCCAGCAGCTTGGGAACCGGGAGTATGGAGACCCAGTACTTC.

The chain couples TRBV7-9 to TRBJ2-1; D uncertain. The CDR3 is made up of 13 amino acids. Germline V gene data show CDR1 as SEHNR and CDR2 as FQNEAQ (reference sequence). The germline V and J ends were trimmed by 6 bases and 6 bases, with 12 bases remaining between them. CDR3 amino acids: CASRIGTANEQFF. In DNA form, the CDR3 reads TGTGCCAGCAGGATTGGTACGGCCAATGAGCAGTTCTTC.

V is TRBV5-1 and J is TRBJ2-5; 10 bases line up with TRBD1. The CDR3 has 15 residues. The germline V gene encodes CDR1 SGHRS and CDR2 YFSETQ. With V trimmed by 1 base and J by 5 bases, 5 bases remained unmatched. CDR3 bases: TGCGCCAGCAGCTTGTGGGACAGGGGCATTGAGACCCAGTACTTC. It codes for CASSLWDRGIETQYF. Combining the CDR3 with reference TRBV5-1 and TRBJ2-5 gives the whole variable domain KAGVTQTPRYLIKTRGQQVTLSCSPISGHRSVSWYQQTPGQGLQFLFEYFSETQRNKGNFPGRFSGRQFSNSRSEMNVSTLELGDSALYLCASSLWDRGIETQYFGPGTRLLVL.

This chain uses TRBV6-6 with TRBJ1-5; 7 bases agree with TRBD1. This CDR3 is built from 15 residues. After removal of 6 bases from V and 5 bases from J, the junction contained 10 bases not matched to a gene. The germline V gene has CDR1 MNHNY and CDR2 SVGAGI (reference sequence). The CDR3 DNA follows: TGTGCCAGCAGCGACTCAGAGGGGGCCTATCAGCCCCAGCATTTT. Residues: CASSDSEGAYQPQHF.

The chain couples TRBV5-1 to TRBJ2-1, with D possibly matching TRBD1 (6 bases). The CDR3 is 15 residues long. Per the germline V gene, CDR1 is SGHRS and CDR2 is YFSETQ. V lost 0 bases and J lost 6, with 13 bases in between. In DNA, the CDR3 is TGCGCCAGCAGCTTGGAAGGCAGGGGTGTCAATGAGCAGTTCTTC. This gives the protein CASSLEGRGVNEQFF.

The rearrangement joins TRBV29-1 to TRBJ2-5; D is perhaps TRBD1 (6 bases). Germline CDR1 is SQVTM and CDR2 is ANQGSEA. Trimming took 2 bases from V and 7 from J, leaving 11 bases between them. This CDR3 contains 12 residues. CDR3 sequence (DNA): TGCAGCGTTGAAACAGGGTTGCGGACCCAGTACTTC. It translates to CSVETGLRTQYF.

The rearrangement links TRBV7-2 to TRBJ2-5, with unresolved D. Deletions cut 5 bases from V and 5 bases from J, with 15 bases between. The CDR3 loop spans 14 amino acids. CDR1 and CDR2 from the germline V gene are SGHTA and FQGNSA. The CDR3 sequence: CASSPPPISETQYF. CDR3 coding DNA: TGTGCCAGCAGCCCCCCCCCAATATCCGAGACCCAGTACTTC.

V and J are TRBV7-3 and TRBJ2-5; D remains ambiguous. V was clipped by 5 bases and J by 5 bases, with 15 bases between them. The germline V gene has CDR1 SGHTA and CDR2 FQGTGA. This CDR3 contains 14 residues. The CDR3 DNA reads TGTGCCAGCAGCCGAGTAGGCGGCATGGAGACCCAGTACTTC. The encoded protein is CASSRVGGMETQYF.

The chain carries TRBV7-3 and TRBJ2-3; D possibly corresponds to TRBD2 (5 bases). V lost 1 base and J 2 bases, leaving 13 bases between the germline ends. Germline CDR1 reads SGHTA; CDR2 reads FQGTGA. The CDR3 consists of 16 residues. This chain's CDR3 is CASSLSSLGVTDTQYF. The CDR3 region has the DNA TGTGCCAGCAGCTTAAGTAGTCTCGGGGTCACAGATACGCAGTATTTT. The full variable domain, completed using reference TRBV7-3 and TRBJ2-3, is GAGVSQTPSNKVTEKGKYVELRCDPISGHTALYWYRQSLGQGPEFLIYFQGTGAADDSGLPNDRFFAVRPEGSVSTLKIQRTERGDSAVYLCASSLSSLGVTDTQYFGPGTRLTVL.

This rearrangement joins TRBV29-1 to TRBJ2-5, with 7 bases matching TRBD1. Germline V gives CDR1 SQVTM, CDR2 ANQGSEA. V gave up 3 bases and J gave up 5 bases; unmatched junction bases: 6. The CDR3 runs 13 residues. The CDR3 DNA reads as TGCAGCGTTGATCCGACAGGGTACGAGACCCAGTACTTC. This gives the protein CSVDPTGYETQYF.

This clone appeared once. CDR3 bases: TGTGCCAGCAGGGGAGGGTCTTTAAGCTACACCTTC. This sequence encodes CASRGGSLSYTF. V is TRBV28 and J is TRBJ1-2; D remains unclear. With 6 bases removed from V and 9 bases from J, the gap between germline ends came to 14 bases. From germline, CDR1 is MDHEN and CDR2 SYDVKM. This CDR3 comprises 12 residues.

The chain combines TRBV7-3 with TRBJ2-5; no clear D gene. This CDR3 spans 13 amino acids. V was shortened by 6 bases and J by 5 bases, with 13 bases between the two germline ends. Germline lookup yields CDR1 SGHTA and CDR2 FQGTGA. CDR3 loop: CASSPSPWETQYF. The DNA for the CDR3 is TGTGCCAGCAGTCCTTCCCCTTGGGAGACCCAGTACTTC.

The chain employs TRBV7-6 and TRBJ1-1; a weak D match, TRBD1 (5 bases). The V gene's germline CDR1 is SGHVS and CDR2 FNYEAQ. V was cut by 0 bases and J by 10 bases, with 12 bases left in between. CDR3 length: 13 residues. The CDR3 protein is CASSLAGGTPAFF. CDR3 coding DNA: TGTGCCAGCAGCTTAGCGGGGGGAACCCCAGCTTTCTTT.

The chain couples TRBV4-3 to TRBJ2-3; TRBD1 or TRBD2 may be the D gene (5 bases each). Germline V gene data show CDR1 as LGHNA and CDR2 as YSLEER. The CDR3 extends over 17 amino acids. Trimming took off 3 bases at V and 1 base at J, with 17 bases between the two ends. The CDR3 coding sequence is TGCGCCAGCAGCCATTGGTTTAGGTCGGGGCGCACAGATACGCAGTATTTT. This sequence encodes CASSHWFRSGRTDTQYF.

The rearrangement joins TRBV5-8 to TRBJ2-5; D tentatively reads TRBD1 or TRBD2 (5 bases each). The V and J ends lost 5 bases and 4 bases respectively, with 12 bases between them. The CDR3 runs to 13 residues. The germline CDR1 and CDR2 sequences are SGHTS and YDEGEE. The CDR3 protein is CASRGRARETQYF. The DNA of the CDR3 is TGTGCCAGCAGGGGACGGGCGCGAGAGACCCAGTACTTC.

The chain carries TRBV2 and TRBJ2-1; TRBD2 aligns across 12 bases. V shed 6 bases and J 6 bases; nucleotides not matched to a gene: 3. In germline, CDR1 is SNHLY, CDR2 FYNNEI. This CDR3 has 14 amino acids. CDR3 amino acids: CASSSTSGSNEQFF. CDR3 sequence (DNA): TGTGCCAGCAGCTCGACTAGCGGGAGCAATGAGCAGTTCTTC.

The chain couples TRBV6-6 to TRBJ2-7, with 12 bases aligning to TRBD2. Germline CDR1 reads MNHNY; CDR2 reads SVGAGI (reference sequence). CDR3 length equals 15 residues. Germline trimming cut 6 bases from V and 5 bases from J; bases unmatched to any gene: 8. CDR3 sequence: CASRSRLAGDDEQYF. The CDR3 region has the DNA TGTGCCAGCAGATCTCGACTAGCGGGAGATGACGAGCAGTACTTC.

CDR3 in amino acids: CASRPGLGWEEQYF. The CDR3 DNA reads as TGTGCCAGCAGGCCCGGACTAGGATGGGAGGAGCAGTACTTC. The rearrangement joins TRBV28 to TRBJ2-7; 7 nucleotides agree with TRBD2. Germline V gives CDR1 MDHEN, CDR2 SYDVKM. Unmatched junction bases numbered 12, after V lost 6 bases and J lost 7 bases. This CDR3 has 14 amino acids.

This clone was detected once. The chain combines TRBV12-1 with TRBJ2-5; the table assigns TRBD2, which was not confirmed against the DNA. TRBV12-1 is annotated as a pseudogene. The CDR3 loop spans 18 amino acids. CDR3 sequence reads: CASSFGGTRGKDQETQYF. CDR3 sequence (DNA): TGTGCCAGCAGCTTTGGGGGGACTAGGGGAAAAGACCAAGAGACCCAGTACTTC.

The gene calls are TRBV21-1 and TRBJ2-3; the table calls TRBD1, which could not be checked here. TRBV21-1 is given as a pseudogene. CDR3 length: 16 amino acids. DNA of the CDR3: TGTGCCAGCAGCAAAGTGGGGGCCATGCCCCCAGATACGCAGTATTTT. Amino acids: CASSKVGAMPPDTQYF.

The sample holds one count of this clone. The V and J genes are TRBV5-1 and TRBJ1-6, with D unclear. V was clipped by 2 bases and J by 5 bases, with 11 bases between them. The CDR3 runs to 15 residues. Germline V gene lookup returns CDR1 SGHRS and CDR2 YFSETQ. CDR3 bases: TGCGCCAGCAGCTTTTTGGACGCCGATAATTCACCCCTCCACTTT. It encodes CASSFLDADNSPLHF.